These T cell receptor beta chains were read from a single sample in a study of blood T cells in healthy people across ages. A single record per CDR3 protein comes from TCRdb applying MiXCR to the 5' RACE reads. The sample records some 1.1 million distinct CDR3 sequences, 35% to 40% being singletons. Sequenced input: blood. These receptors were collected from a man in his late teens or twenties in good health. Each CDR3 is given with its conserved first and last residue.

V gene: TRBV6-6; CDR3 protein: CASSYSSLEKLFF
V gene: TRBV24-1; CDR3 protein: CATSGPPISDTQYF
V gene: TRBV14; CDR3 protein: CASSQIAGSARKLFF
V gene: TRBV6-1; CDR3 protein: CASIEGSSNQPQHF
V gene: TRBV5-1; CDR3 protein: CASSPTPDRNTEAFF
V gene: TRBV6-6; CDR3 protein: CASSYVDREKLFF
V gene: TRBV3-1; CDR3 protein: CASSPRGSNEQFF
V gene: TRBV3-1; CDR3 protein: CASSQAGEEITDTQYF
V gene: TRBV12-3/TRBV12-4; CDR3 protein: CASRRGQGDLFF
V gene: TRBV5-6; CDR3 protein: CASSHGQLFSGANVLTF
V gene: TRBV12-3/TRBV12-4; CDR3 protein: CASSPTGRNEQFF
V gene: TRBV7-2; CDR3 protein: CASSLSTGSYGYTF
V gene: TRBV12-3/TRBV12-4; CDR3 protein: CASSLGRGGRSDTEAFF
V gene: TRBV20-1; CDR3 protein: CSAKLPSSYEQYF
V gene: TRBV27; CDR3 protein: CASSPSTGIHLNQPQHF
V gene: TRBV4-3; CDR3 protein: CASRPNTDRVVYGYTF
V gene: TRBV5-1; CDR3 protein: CASSLALGAYEQYF
V gene: TRBV6-5; CDR3 protein: CASRQAGGYGYTF
V gene: TRBV9; CDR3 protein: CASSDTQADTQYF
V gene: TRBV2; CDR3 protein: CASSADSGGQETQYF
V gene: TRBV13; CDR3 protein: CASSFSGGNTDTQYF
V gene: TRBV9; CDR3 protein: CASSARRQTYGYTF
V gene: TRBV24-1; CDR3 protein: CATSDFEGGESYEQYF
V gene: TRBV4-2; CDR3 protein: CASSQEMGLAGSEQYF
V gene: TRBV10-3; CDR3 protein: CAISERGNNFEAFF
V gene: TRBV5-1; CDR3 protein: CASSPGTDRFVGEAFF
V gene: TRBV20-1; CDR3 protein: CSARGGAGGVPDTQYF
V gene: TRBV4-2; CDR3 protein: CASSQDNRAQPQHF
V gene: TRBV27; CDR3 protein: CASSPTRLATEAFF
V gene: TRBV5-1; CDR3 protein: CASSLQDLSEKLFF
V gene: TRBV20-1; CDR3 protein: CSASINSRGDERFF
V gene: TRBV4-2; CDR3 protein: CASSQDFPETSNQPQHF
V gene: TRBV4-1; CDR3 protein: CASSPVRLTDNEQFF
V gene: TRBV12-5; CDR3 protein: CASGLTRGYGYTF
V gene: TRBV7-6; CDR3 protein: CASSSGAGGITDTQYF
V gene: TRBV28; CDR3 protein: CASSLNGYEQYF
V gene: TRBV9; CDR3 protein: CASVGGTGALSHGYTF
V gene: TRBV20-1; CDR3 protein: CSASDTRLTGTQYF
V gene: TRBV20-1; CDR3 protein: CSAWDSARGSTEAFF
V gene: TRBV20-1; CDR3 protein: CSARVLAGVEHTGTQYF
V gene: TRBV20-1; CDR3 protein: CSARTGIGNQPQHF
V gene: TRBV9; CDR3 protein: CASSVAGVLSSTDTQYF
V gene: TRBV3-1; CDR3 protein: CASSQGTSGGVYEQYF
V gene: TRBV12-3/TRBV12-4; CDR3 protein: CASSGGVRSPLHF
V gene: TRBV10-3; CDR3 protein: CAISESGQIYGYTF
V gene: TRBV12-5; CDR3 protein: CASGLVRSKARANNERFF
V gene: TRBV4-1; CDR3 protein: CASSPGTTTGDTQYF
V gene: TRBV9; CDR3 protein: CASSGSRGRTEAFF
V gene: TRBV7-2; CDR3 protein: CASSPIGGVYGYTF
V gene: TRBV5-5; CDR3 protein: CASSFGSGGYEQFF
V gene: TRBV5-6; CDR3 protein: CASSPRVPGLFYIQYF
V gene: TRBV12-3/TRBV12-4; CDR3 protein: CASRPMGVGTDTQYF
V gene: TRBV4-3; CDR3 protein: CASSQEGRPNYGYTF
V gene: TRBV9; CDR3 protein: CASSVAPVTGNGYTF
V gene: TRBV20-1; CDR3 protein: CSARDTLTENTEAFF
V gene: TRBV7-6; CDR3 protein: CASSLGTPGQSTDTQYF
V gene: TRBV6-5; CDR3 protein: CASKAGQHTYEQYF